The subject of this entry is one T cell receptor beta chain. The data derive from a study of blood T cell repertoires in COVID-19. Study-level information: Sources were T cells, B-cell-depleted T cells, or PBMCs; the material itself was cDNA or gDNA.

Germline lookup yields CDR1 SGHTS and CDR2 YDEGEE. The CDR3 is made up of 14 amino acids. V gave up 6 bases and J gave up 3 bases; unmatched junction bases: 6. Per the study methods: Amplification from reference gene primers served as the basis for estimated nucleated cell counts. Sequencing used immunoSEQ multiplex PCR; TCRdb keeps in-frame clones, though not all of them. D and trimming come from the DNA, and the V and J calls and clone size come from that table. Of roughly 70,000 clones detected, about 69% appear once; the ten largest clones hold around 20%. Sequencing was carried out using peripheral blood. The TCR comes from a man between 65 and 85 years old with acute or convalescent COVID-19. The V and J genes are TRBV5-8 and TRBJ2-1, with 7 bases matching TRBD1. CDR3: CASKPGQNYNEQFF. As DNA, the CDR3 is TGTGCCAGCAAACCGGGACAGAACTACAATGAGCAGTTCTTC. Combining the CDR3 with reference TRBV5-8 and TRBJ2-1 gives the whole variable domain EAGVTQSPTHLIKTRGQQATLRCSPISGHTSVYWYQQALGLGLQFLLWYDEGEERNRGNFPPRFSGRQFPNYSSELNVNALELEDSALYLCASKPGQNYNEQFFGPGTRLTVL.